What follows are 30 T cell receptor beta chains derived from one specimen sequenced in a study of T cells after posttransplantation cyclophosphamide. TCRdb's copy holds only in-frame clones and misses some; the assay was immunoSEQ multiplex PCR. The sample yields 44,000 or so clones, without any singletons. The sequenced sample consisted of PBMCs. The receptors stem from a man between 40 and 49 years old in good health, CMV-negative, and a related stem cell transplant donor.

At least ten counts were recorded for this clone. The chain joins TRBV27 to TRBJ1-4; 8 nucleotides line up with TRBD1. CDR1 and CDR2 from the germline V gene are MNHEY and SMNVEV (reference sequence). The junction had 4 bases not matched to a gene; V was cut back by 10 bases and J by 3 bases. The CDR3 runs to 13 residues. In DNA, the CDR3 is TGTGCCACCGGGGGACAGGCTAATGAAAAACTGTTTTTT. This translates into CATGGQANEKLFF.

This clone was counted ten times or more. The genes are TRBV5-4 and TRBJ1-1; 7 bases line up with TRBD1. The CDR3 has 13 residues. V lost 0 bases to trimming and J lost 5 bases; unmatched junction nucleotides: 1. The V gene's germline CDR1 is SGHNT and CDR2 YYREEE (reference sequence). The CDR3 region is CASSLVQGTEAFF. The CDR3, as DNA: TGTGCCAGCAGCTTGGTACAGGGGACTGAAGCTTTCTTT.

This clone was observed many times. The chain joins TRBV7-9 to TRBJ2-1, with D possibly being TRBD2 (6 bases). Germline CDR1 is SEHNR and CDR2 is FQNEAQ (reference sequence). This CDR3 spans 18 amino acids. Trimming cost V 4 bases and J 4 bases, with 23 bases left between them. The DNA for the CDR3 is TGTGCCAGCAGCTCTGGATACCCTAGGAGAGGGACTTACAATGAGCAGTTCTTC. Translation gives CASSSGYPRRGTYNEQFF.

This clone has at least ten counts. CDR3: CASSQGDGGDYGYTF. CDR3 DNA: TGTGCCAGCAGCCAGGGGGATGGGGGCGACTATGGCTACACCTTC. The chain couples TRBV4-2 to TRBJ1-2, with D possibly being TRBD1 (6 bases). The germline gives CDR1 LGHNA, CDR2 YNFKEQ. This CDR3 region has 15 residues. V lost 3 bases, J lost 3 bases, and 14 bases lay in between.

There are many counts of this clone. The chain uses TRBV11-1 and TRBJ2-7; no clear D. The CDR3 extends over 13 amino acids. With 2 bases removed from V and 5 bases from J, the gap between germline ends came to 10 bases. Germline V gives CDR1 SGHAT, CDR2 FQDESV (reference sequence). This chain's CDR3 is CASSLSRYHEQYF. The CDR3 DNA sequence: TGTGCCAGCAGCTTATCTAGATACCACGAGCAGTACTTC.

This clone occurred a few times. One junction end disagrees with the germline gene, perhaps due to a read error. The chain joins TRBV28 to TRBJ2-5; TRBD1 matches at 12 bases. From germline, CDR1 is MDHEN and CDR2 SYDVKM. This CDR3 is 14 amino acids long. For the CDR3, the DNA is TGTGCCAGCAGGGGGACAGGGGGCAGGGAGACCCGGTACTTC. Translating gives CASRGTGGRETRYF.

This clone was seen only a few times. This sequence joins TRBV6-5 and TRBJ2-5; no clear D gene. The J call may be wrong; the DNA end is better matched by TRBJ2-7. The V gene's germline CDR1 is MNHEY and CDR2 SVGAGI. CDR3 length: 14 residues. The CDR3 here is CASSYVADSYEQYF. The CDR3 DNA sequence: TGTGCCAGCAGTTACGTGGCAGACTCCTACGAGCAGTACTTC.

This clone was seen at least ten times. The J gene is TRBJ1-3, the V gene TRBV20-1, with TRBD1 matching over 10 bases. CDR1 DFQATT and CDR2 SNEGSKA come from the germline V gene (reference sequence). The CDR3 consists of 11 residues. V trimming: 5 bases; J trimming: 16 bases; junction bases outside the gene matches: 8. The CDR3 loop is CSAPGQGFQYF. DNA of the CDR3: TGCAGTGCTCCGGGACAGGGGTTTCAGTATTTT.

In its sample, this clone was seen many times. The chain carries TRBV5-4 and TRBJ2-7, with TRBD1 matching over 7 bases. V was clipped by 4 bases and J by 2 bases; unmatched bases: 3. Germline CDR1 and CDR2: SGHNT and YYREEE (reference sequence). The CDR3 runs 13 residues. Here the CDR3 reads CASSPGGTYEQYF. The CDR3, as DNA: TGTGCCAGCAGCCCAGGGGGAACCTACGAGCAGTACTTC. The complete variable domain, with remaining parts taken from reference TRBV5-4 and TRBJ2-7, reads ETGVTQSPTHLIKTRGQQVTLRCSSQSGHNTVSWYQQALGQGPQFIFQYYREEENGRGNFPPRFSGLQFPNYSSELNVNALELDDSALYLCASSPGGTYEQYFGPGTRLTVT.

This clone has at least ten counts. CDR3 sequence: CSVARDRVYEQYF. The CDR3 DNA reads as TGCAGCGTCGCCCGGGACAGGGTCTACGAGCAGTACTTC. The gene calls are TRBV29-1 and TRBJ2-7; 9 bases line up with TRBD1. CDR1 is SQVTM, CDR2 ANQGSEA, per germline. The length of the CDR3 is 13 residues. With 6 bases clipped from V and 3 bases from J, the junction kept 6 bases outside the gene matches.

This clone was recorded at least ten times. The CDR3 region is CASSSQAGAEYF. The CDR3 coding sequence is TGTGCCAGCAGTTCCCAAGCGGGAGCGGAATATTTT. This chain joins TRBV27 and TRBJ2-3; 8 bases map to TRBD2. In germline, CDR1 is MNHEY, CDR2 SMNVEV (reference sequence). V gave up 4 bases and J gave up 15 bases; unmatched junction bases: 9. This CDR3 is 12 amino acids long.

This clone was picked up many times. The rearrangement uses TRBV6-5 and TRBJ1-2; tentatively, D is TRBD1 (6 bases). V was shortened by 2 bases and J by 2 bases, with 15 bases between the two germline ends. CDR3 size: 16 residues. Germline V gives CDR1 MNHEY, CDR2 SVGAGI. CDR3: CASSYTKGRGNYGYTF. CDR3 in DNA: TGTGCCAGCAGTTACACGAAAGGCAGGGGCAACTATGGCTACACCTTC.

This clone was counted at least ten times. The V gene is TRBV10-3, the J gene TRBJ2-7; the D is unclear. This CDR3 has 15 amino acids. Germline CDR1 and CDR2: ENHRY and SYGVKD. With 2 bases removed from V and 3 bases from J, the gap between germline ends came to 14 bases. CDR3 amino acids: CAISEVSGRRYEQYF. CDR3 in DNA: TGTGCCATCAGTGAGGTATCAGGAAGGCGCTACGAGCAGTACTTC.

In its sample, this clone was seen many times. The gene calls are TRBV5-6 and TRBJ2-5; TRBD1 aligns across 8 bases. The ends lost 4 bases at V and 4 bases at J; junction bases unmatched: 6. The germline V gene has CDR1 SGHDT and CDR2 YYEEEE. CDR3 length: 14 amino acids. In DNA, the CDR3 is TGTGCCAGCAGCCGAACCGGACAGGGAGAGACCCAGTACTTC. As protein: CASSRTGQGETQYF.

This clone was seen at least ten times. The gene calls are TRBV6-6 and TRBJ2-1; D is perhaps TRBD2 (5 bases). Germline V gene sequence: CDR1 MNHNY, CDR2 SVGAGI (reference sequence). There are 16 residues in the CDR3. V was trimmed by 0 bases and J by 0 bases, leaving 9 bases between them. In DNA form, the CDR3 reads TGTGCCAGCAGTTACTCTTCGGGAAGCTCCTACAATGAGCAGTTCTTC. It codes for CASSYSSGSSYNEQFF.

Ten or more counts support this clone. The chain joins TRBV11-3 to TRBJ1-1; D ambiguous. This CDR3 has 13 residues. Trimming stripped 5 bases from V and 0 bases from J, with 7 bases between. The V gene's germline CDR1 is SGHNT and CDR2 YENEEA. The CDR3 nucleotides read TGTGCCAGCAGCCCTCGGGTGAACACTGAAGCTTTCTTT. Its protein product is CASSPRVNTEAFF.

This clone was seen ten or more times. CDR3: CASSQVFRETQYF. CDR3 bases: TGTGCCAGCAGCCAAGTCTTCCGAGAGACCCAGTACTTC. The chain combines TRBV14 with TRBJ2-5; D gene uncertain. This CDR3 spans 13 amino acids. V lost 1 base to trimming and J lost 4 bases, with 7 bases between them. CDR1 and CDR2 from the germline V gene are SGHDN and FVKESK.

This clone was seen repeatedly, ten times or more. The CDR3 protein is CASSQELLAGGSTDTQYF. Here the CDR3 DNA reads TGTGCCAGCAGCCAAGAGCTTTTGGCGGGAGGTAGCACAGATACGCAGTATTTT. V is TRBV14 and J is TRBJ2-3; 8 bases match TRBD2. V lost 0 bases, J lost 0 bases, and 8 bases stayed unmatched. The CDR3 consists of 18 residues. Germline assignment: CDR1 SGHDN and CDR2 FVKESK.

This clone was observed many times. This rearrangement joins TRBV7-6 to TRBJ2-3, with a possible D match to TRBD2 (5 bases). CDR1 and CDR2 from the germline V gene are SGHVS and FNYEAQ. CDR3 length equals 17 residues. Trimming stripped 0 bases from V and 2 bases from J, with 15 bases between. The CDR3, as DNA: TGTGCCAGCAGCTTAGCCCCGGTGCTGGAGGCCACAGATACGCAGTATTTT. This codes for CASSLAPVLEATDTQYF.

This clone was counted at least ten times. The V gene is TRBV30, the J gene TRBJ2-1; a weak D match, TRBD1 (6 bases). This CDR3 comprises 12 residues. V was clipped by 2 bases and J by 7 bases, with 9 bases between them. Germline-derived CDR1 and CDR2 are GTSNPN and SVGIG (reference sequence). The CDR3 spells CAWSPGANEQFF. The CDR3 coding sequence is TGTGCCTGGAGTCCAGGGGCAAATGAGCAGTTCTTC.

This clone was recorded many times. The rearrangement uses TRBV7-9 and TRBJ2-1; the D gene is possibly TRBD2 (5 bases). Trimming stripped 3 bases from V and 8 bases from J, with 17 bases between. The CDR3 runs 15 residues. Germline CDR1 reads SEHNR; CDR2 reads FQNEAQ (reference sequence). In DNA, the CDR3 is TGTGCCAGCAGCTTTACCGGAGGCCACGAACATGAGCAGTTCTTC. It codes for CASSFTGGHEHEQFF.

This clone was seen many times. V and J are TRBV5-6 and TRBJ2-5; possibly TRBD2 for D (6 bases). V was shortened by 3 bases and J by 5 bases, with 14 bases between the two germline ends. The CDR3 consists of 14 residues. Germline loops: CDR1 SGHDT, CDR2 YYEEEE. DNA of the CDR3: TGTGCCAGCAGCTCCCGACTAGATGGTGAGACCCAGTACTTC. Translated, it gives CASSSRLDGETQYF.

This clone was observed at least ten times. This chain joins TRBV6-1 and TRBJ1-4; D may be TRBD1 (6 bases). V was clipped by 1 base and J by 7 bases, with 13 bases between them. This CDR3 is 15 amino acids long. From germline, CDR1 is MNHNS and CDR2 SASEGT. This chain's CDR3 is CASSEGKGDIEKLFF. CDR3 sequence (DNA): TGTGCCAGCAGTGAAGGGAAGGGGGATATTGAAAAACTGTTTTTT.

This clone was found many times. The chain recombines TRBV5-5 with TRBJ1-1; the match to TRBD1 covers 7 bases. Germline V lookup: CDR1 SGHKS, CDR2 YYEKEE (reference sequence). Trimming removed 4 bases from V and 11 bases from J; junction bases left unmatched: 17. The CDR3 covers 15 residues. CDR3 nucleotides: TGTGCCAGCAGCGCCTTAAGACAGGGCCATTTGGGGGCTTTCTTT. Its translation is CASSALRQGHLGAFF. The whole variable domain, filled in from reference TRBV5-5 and TRBJ1-1, reads DAGVTQSPTHLIKTRGQQVTLRCSPISGHKSVSWYQQVLGQGPQFIFQYYEKEERGRGNFPDRFSARQFPNYSSELNVNALLLGDSALYLCASSALRQGHLGAFFGQGTRLTVV.

This clone showed up many times. The gene calls are TRBV18 and TRBJ2-7, with D tentatively TRBD1 (6 bases). Germline loops: CDR1 KGHSH, CDR2 LQKENI. The CDR3 is 14 residues long. The V end was cut by 3 bases, the J end by 3 bases, with 12 bases between. DNA for the CDR3: TGTGCCAGCTCACCCCGGGACAAGGGCTACGAGCAGTACTTC. As protein: CASSPRDKGYEQYF.

This clone was counted ten times or more. The rearrangement joins TRBV30 to TRBJ2-7; TRBD1 agrees at 7 bases. J gave up 0 bases and V 7 bases, and 6 bases lay outside the gene matches. The CDR3 extends over 13 amino acids. CDR1 is GTSNPN, CDR2 SVGIG, per germline (reference sequence). The CDR3 region is CAFTDRDSYEQYF. CDR3 bases: TGTGCCTTCACCGACAGGGACTCCTACGAGCAGTACTTC.

This clone came up many times. The chain employs TRBV6-1 and TRBJ1-3; D unresolved. The CDR3 spans 13 residues. The V gene's germline CDR1 is MNHNS and CDR2 SASEGT. V was shortened by 4 bases and J by 2 bases, with 6 bases between the two germline ends. The CDR3 bases are TGTGCCAGCAGTGGGGAGCCTGGAAACACCATATATTTT. Translation gives CASSGEPGNTIYF.

In its sample, this clone was seen many times. The rearrangement uses TRBV5-4 and TRBJ1-1; a weak D match, TRBD1 (5 bases). The CDR3 is made up of 15 amino acids. In germline, CDR1 is SGHNT, CDR2 YYREEE (reference sequence). The V and J ends lost 2 bases and 2 bases respectively, with 13 bases between them. In DNA form, the CDR3 reads TGTGCCAGCAGCTTCCCCGGGGGACCCAACACTGAAGCTTTCTTT. This translates into CASSFPGGPNTEAFF.

The chain uses TRBV10-3 and TRBJ2-3; 9 positions match TRBD2. The J segment lost 2 bases and the V segment lost 11 bases, leaving 11 bases of the junction unmatched. Germline CDR1 is ENHRY and CDR2 is SYGVKD. The CDR3 covers 15 residues. The CDR3 is CASQEGLAPTDTQYF. The DNA of the CDR3 is TGTGCCTCCCAGGAGGGACTAGCCCCCACAGATACGCAGTATTTT.

This clone was recorded many times. This chain links TRBV28 with TRBJ2-3, with 9 bases fitting TRBD2. Germline V gene data show CDR1 as MDHEN and CDR2 as SYDVKM. CDR3 length equals 17 residues. With 10 bases clipped from V and 2 bases from J, the junction kept 16 bases outside the gene matches. This chain's CDR3 is CATAEFLIAGATDTQYF. The CDR3 DNA is TGTGCCACCGCCGAATTCCTCATAGCGGGAGCCACAGATACGCAGTATTTT.